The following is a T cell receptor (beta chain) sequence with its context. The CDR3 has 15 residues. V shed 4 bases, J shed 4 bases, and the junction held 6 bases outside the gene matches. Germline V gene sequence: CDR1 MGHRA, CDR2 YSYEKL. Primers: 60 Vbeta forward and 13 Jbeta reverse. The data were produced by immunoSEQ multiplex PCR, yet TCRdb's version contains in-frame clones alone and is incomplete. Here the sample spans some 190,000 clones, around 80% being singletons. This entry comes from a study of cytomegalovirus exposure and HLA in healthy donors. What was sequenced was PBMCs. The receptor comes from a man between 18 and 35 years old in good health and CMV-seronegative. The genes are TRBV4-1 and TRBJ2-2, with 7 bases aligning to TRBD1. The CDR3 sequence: CASSPRGPVTGELFF. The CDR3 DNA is TGCGCCAGCAGCCCTAGGGGGCCTGTCACCGGGGAGCTGTTTTTT.